The subject of this entry is one T cell receptor beta chain. The antigen this receptor binds is unknown. The cohort consisted of 600 to 700 healthy bone marrow donors. Cohort members were all nominally healthy when sampled, although unrecorded immune exposures were likely present. The donor tested CMV seropositive and was one of the 289 seropositive cohort members. Every donor gave a peripheral blood sample, and the peripheral blood mononuclear cells from that sample were used for TCR beta sequencing. Genomic DNA was extracted from the blood cell samples with the Qiagen DNeasy Blood Extraction Kit. The data were taken from a study of cytomegalovirus exposure and HLA in healthy donors (dated by TCRdb to the late 2010s). About the full investigation: An earlier analysis of roughly 500 of the donors reported 276 Gb of sequence data and 95 million to 140 million unique TCR beta sequences obtained from around 190 million T cells. An early release that covered fewer than 800 HLA-typed donors contained around 300 gigabases of sequencing data and 80 million or so unique TCR sequences. The genetic ancestry cluster associated with self-reported Caucasian donors included 80% to 90% of the roughly 380 genotyped donors. The aim of the study was to test whether cataloging public T cell receptors could identify signatures of past pathogen exposure. The study used immunosequencing to profile the T cell repertoires of under 700 subjects and linked those repertoires to cytomegalovirus serostatus. In addition to the first cohort of approximately 670 subjects, a separate validation cohort of 130 or so different subjects was used. High-throughput TCR immunosequencing, statistical association of individual TCRs with disease status, and machine learning were combined to predict cytomegalovirus infection status. To study patterns of TCR occurrence, a later analysis re-analyzed previously published TCR beta repertoires from 500 to 850 donors and added high-resolution HLA genotyping. Rather than using new phenotypic data, the later analysis identified candidate immune exposures from TCR beta sequences and from how often those sequences occurred across donors. An earlier analysis of 587 of the donors used high-throughput TCR beta sequencing to judge whether each TCR beta V gene segment behaved as functional or pseudogenic. Donor age, sex, ethnicity and CMV serostatus were compiled together with the repertoire data. A later genetic analysis used genome-wide SNP genotypes for 398 of the 666 donors, treating that subset as a discovery cohort. All discovery cohort repertoires had been generated using a single sequencing platform. Class I and class II HLA loci were covered by the typing at four-digit resolution. The number of typed donors differed by locus: about 620-630 for A, B, C, DRB1 and DQB1; approximately 520 for DQA1; roughly 600 for DPA1; and around 450 for DPB1. Roughly 5 DR-DQ haplotypes were handled as single units for association and clustering because linkage in the cohort was strong. On average, over 200,000 unique TCR beta nucleotide sequences were sequenced per donor among a few hundred genotyped donors of the cohort, with roughly 18% of those sequences being non-productive.

What the authors observed across the whole study: A further reported finding was that TCR beta sequences accurately predicted the HLA-A and HLA-B alleles for most subjects in the first cohort. In a later analysis, the rate of TCR association differed among HLA loci, with DRB1 alleles having the most associated TCRs and HLA-C alleles having the fewest. CMV serostatus was the only immune exposure information available for the cohort. Across donors, most TCR sequences were observed very rarely, whereas some public TCRs were present in many individuals. Broadly in line with IMGT annotations, most TCR beta V segments showed up in productive rearrangements about 87% or about 30% of the time in an earlier analysis of some 590 of the donors. A later analysis associated 16,951 TCR beta sequences with specific HLA alleles at a false discovery rate of 0.05. A later analysis found that most CMV-associated TCR beta chains appeared HLA-restricted, with HLA associations seemingly driven largely by CMV exposure. The study gave a list of 150 to 200 TCR beta chains associated with cytomegalovirus. When HLA alleles, especially DR and DQ, strongly co-occurred, attributing TCR associations to individual alleles was difficult. Correlated functional status among segregating V segments might reflect linkage disequilibrium, but an unknown experimental factor could not be ruled out. Because counts were too low, more than 15 rarely observed V segments, including chromosome 9 orphons, were left out of the earlier analysis of several hundred of the donors. According to the authors, the approach could potentially be generalized to other disease states and immunological phenotypes. Cytomegalovirus status was reported to be diagnosed by the classifier with high specificity and sensitivity in both the original and validation cohorts. A group of highly shared sequence variants was considered likely to be a technical artifact of the sequencing pipeline. A later genetic analysis associated a missense DCLRE1C variant with V-gene and J-gene trimming of TCR beta chains, and an independent cohort replicated the association. Sequencing depth was assumed to be roughly uniform across donors in the presence/absence analyses, though that assumption may not hold. This cohort had only TCR beta chains sequenced, and the lack of alpha or paired-chain data limited which features could be detected. HLA typing was unavailable for some donors at each locus, so association tests used only the typed subset. In a later analysis, HLA-associated TCR beta chains were found to be more clonally expanded and to have lower generation probabilities than equally common non-associated chains. In vitro tests confirmed that a few of the cytomegalovirus-associated TCR beta chains recognize cytomegalovirus antigens. In a later analysis, several top co-occurrence clusters were reported to appear linked to parvovirus B19, influenza, CMV and Epstein-Barr virus. The 87-base-pair reads could not distinguish some IMGT-functional V segments, including TRBV6-2 and TRBV6-3, so those segments were excluded. A later genetic analysis reported fewer N-insertions in productive TCRs among donors in an Asian-associated ancestry cluster than the roughly 650-donor mean.

Trimming takes 10 bases from V and 1 base from J, and the germline ends sit 9 bases apart. CDR1 and CDR2 were assigned from the germline V gene as MNHNS and SASEGT. The CDR3 covers 12 residues, taking in both the cysteine and the phenylalanine. Here the CDR3 DNA is all that survives: 36 bases in frame from base 1. The method was the immunoSEQ multiplex PCR assay. For the multiplex PCR, a mixture combining 60 forward primers for TCR Vbeta segments and 13 reverse primers for TCR Jbeta segments was used. The CDR3 region of rearranged TCR beta genes was amplified from genomic DNA by a multiplex PCR assay. Amplified TCR beta libraries were sequenced as 87-base-pair reads on the Illumina HiSeq System. The original pipeline was this. Across the 670 or so repertoires, a later analysis counted around 80 million unique TCR beta chains, 9.5 million to 12 million of which were shared by at least two donors. Raw reads were error-corrected and collapsed into unique sequences with a nearest-neighbor algorithm that merged closely related sequences to remove PCR and sequencing errors. To assign V, D and J gene segments, CDR3 sequences were aligned to IMGT reference sequences. For a sequence to be retained, a match of at least six nucleotides to both a V gene segment and a J gene segment was required. A rearrangement counted as productive if the CDR3 had no stop codons and remained in frame with V and J, and every other rearrangement counted as non-productive. Following IMGT convention, CDR3 was defined as the stretch from the second conserved V-encoded cysteine to the conserved J-encoded phenylalanine. The earlier analysis of roughly 590 of the donors excluded sequences that lacked an unambiguous match to a single V gene segment. An earlier analysis of a few hundred of the donors classified V segments as functional when productive rearrangements were above 56.7% and as segregating when the standard deviation between donors was above 5%. A statistical classification framework was built to diagnose cytomegalovirus status from the catalog of TCR beta chain sequences. In a later analysis, TCR nucleotide sequences were compared against IMGT/GENE-DB human TR gene sequences so that V and J genes could be assigned. In a later analysis, CDR3 sequences and most-parsimonious VDJ recombination scenarios were assigned using the TCRdist pipeline. In a later analysis, each TCR beta chain was defined by its CDR3 amino acid sequence together with its V-gene family, and reads without a unique V-gene family were excluded. In a later analysis, 500 to 700 highly shared, low-generation-probability nucleotide sequences were removed to address suspected cross-contamination and a sequencing artifact. In a later analysis, a clonal expansion index for each public chain was calculated from normalized within-repertoire ranks of inferred template counts. In a later analysis, generation probabilities were computed using a VDJ recombination model fitted to out-of-frame rearrangements, and the results were checked against IGoR. In a later analysis, hypergeometric tests were used to score TCR-TCR, TCR-HLA and TCR-CMV co-occurrence, with a repertoire-size bias correction applied to TCR pairs. In a later analysis, false discovery rates were estimated by permuting HLA or CMV assignments 20 times. In a later analysis, co-occurring TCRs were grouped using DBSCAN, and TCRdist sequence similarity was added for clustering within HLA-allele-positive subsets. Repertoires with fewer than 30,000 or more than 120,000 public chains, plus five repertoires with anomalous nucleotide sharing, were excluded from co-occurrence clustering. Entries here come from immuneACCESS through TCRdb and include only in-frame sequences with V and J called. Some clones fail to appear in such tables; in the studies checked, an unresolved V gene covers under half of the shortfall, and the cause of the remainder is unknown. The V and J calls and clone size are taken from that table; D and trimming were inferred from the DNA. Per the sample table, the count is about 170,000 clones. The ten largest clones add up to roughly 0.83% of the sample.

The receptor chain draws on TRBV6-1 and TRBJ2-3; a tentative D call is TRBD2 (5 bases match). This receptor was taken from a woman in her late teens or twenties in good health and CMV-seropositive. The sequencing input was PBMCs. In nucleotide form, the sequence is TGTGCCATTCGTAGCGGCACAGATACGCAGTATTTT. The resulting protein is CAIRSGTDTQYF.